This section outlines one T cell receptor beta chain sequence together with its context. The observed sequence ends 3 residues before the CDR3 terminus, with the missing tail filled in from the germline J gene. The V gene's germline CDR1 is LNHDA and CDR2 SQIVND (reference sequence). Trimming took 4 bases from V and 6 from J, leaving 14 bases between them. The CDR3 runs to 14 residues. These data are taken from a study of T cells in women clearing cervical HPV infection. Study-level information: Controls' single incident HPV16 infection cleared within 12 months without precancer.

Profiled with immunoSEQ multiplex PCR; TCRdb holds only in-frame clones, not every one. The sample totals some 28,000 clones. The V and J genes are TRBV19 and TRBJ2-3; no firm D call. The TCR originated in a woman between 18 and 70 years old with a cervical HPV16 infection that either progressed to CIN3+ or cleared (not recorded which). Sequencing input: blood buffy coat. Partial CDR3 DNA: TGTGCCAGTAGTAGTTCCCACAGCTCGGATACG. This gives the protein CASSSSHSSDT. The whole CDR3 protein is CASSSSHSSDTQYF.